By proportion, the clone carrying this TCR beta chain is large. Its antigen remains unknown. Sorting of live CD3+CD8+TCRalphabeta+ cells by PD-1 and/or TIGIT gave four subsets. With V trimmed by 3 bases and J by 5 bases, 5 bases remained unmatched. The CDR3 has 16 amino acids. Germline V gives CDR1 MDHEN, CDR2 SYDVKM. The QIAseq Immune Repertoire TCR panel built the libraries from around 15 ng of total RNA. TCRdb recomputed calls from the reads with MiXCR, one row per CDR3 protein. The listing records some 96 distinct CDR3 sequences. The data were taken from a study of circulating CD8 cells and anti-PD-1 response in melanoma. Study-wide results and limits: Diversity ranked highest in DNEG and lowest in TIGIT subsets.

The sequence was collected from a human donor with melanoma. The chain couples TRBV28 to TRBJ2-1; TRBD2 matches 12 bases. The specimen comprised CD8+ T cells from PBMCs, sampled at baseline or after one month of anti-PD-1 therapy (not recorded which). The CDR3 sequence: CASSFLAGGFHNEQFF. The CDR3 nucleotides are TGTGCCAGCAGTTTTCTAGCGGGAGGGTTCCACAATGAGCAGTTCTTC.